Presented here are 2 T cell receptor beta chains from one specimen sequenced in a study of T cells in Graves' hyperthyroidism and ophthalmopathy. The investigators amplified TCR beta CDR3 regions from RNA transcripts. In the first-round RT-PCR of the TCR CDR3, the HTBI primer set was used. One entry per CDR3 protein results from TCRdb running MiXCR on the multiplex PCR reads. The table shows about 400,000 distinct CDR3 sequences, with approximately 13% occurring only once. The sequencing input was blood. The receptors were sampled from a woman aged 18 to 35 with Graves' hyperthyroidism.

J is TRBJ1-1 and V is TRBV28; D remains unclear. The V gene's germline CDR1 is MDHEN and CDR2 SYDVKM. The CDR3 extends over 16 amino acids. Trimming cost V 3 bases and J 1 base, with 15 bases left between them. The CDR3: CASSFLLAGANTEAFF. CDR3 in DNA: TGTGCCAGCAGTTTTTTGCTTGCGGGCGCGAACACTGAAGCTTTCTTT.

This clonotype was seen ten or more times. The CDR3 sequence is CASSQVTGGSSYEQYF. The CDR3 nucleotides are TGTGCCAGCAGCCAAGTAACCGGGGGCAGCTCCTACGAGCAGTACTTC. The V gene is TRBV3-1, the J gene TRBJ2-7; D is possibly TRBD1 or TRBD2 (6 bases each). CDR1 LGHDT and CDR2 YNNKEL come from the germline V gene (reference sequence). CDR3 length: 16 amino acids. Trimming left V 1 base short and J 0 bases short, with 13 bases between.